These T cell receptor beta chains were read from a single sample in a study of post-analysis software for immune sequencing data. TCRdb passed the PCR reads through MiXCR, listing each CDR3 protein once. This sample carries about 770,000 distinct CDR3 sequences, under 60% of them seen once, and the ten largest clones take 4.9%. Material: blood. These TCRs come from a girl between 5 and 17 years old with multiple sclerosis. The CDR3 runs from the conserved cysteine through the conserved F or W. Fields, in order: D gene, V gene, CDR3 length, J gene, CDR3 protein. D genes are given only for firm matches.

NA	TRBV20-1	15	TRBJ2-7	CSAREPGRPNEEQYF
TRBD2	TRBV7-9	14	TRBJ2-7	CASSMTSGFYEQYF
TRBD2	TRBV6-5	14	TRBJ2-1	CASSYSGGGPEQFF
NA	TRBV20-1	14	TRBJ2-5	CSARGTGGQETQYF
NA	TRBV27	15	NA	CASSTGRLAPYEQYF
TRBD2	TRBV20-1	14	TRBJ2-7	CSARATSGINEQYF
NA	TRBV6-1	18	TRBJ2-1	CASSRGQARAWAYNEQFF
NA	TRBV10-3	12	TRBJ2-1	CAISASYNEQFF
NA	TRBV18	14	TRBJ2-3	CASSSDRTTDTQYF
TRBD2	TRBV7-3	14	TRBJ2-3	CATRASGTTDTQYF
NA	TRBV5-1	16	TRBJ2-7	CASSLPKAGMSYEQYF
NA	TRBV20-1	14	TRBJ1-2	CSARGKRGPYGYTF
NA	TRBV20-1	16	TRBJ1-5	CSARDTRDRGDQPQHF
NA	TRBV27	17	TRBJ1-2	CASRPLAAQGNNYGYTF
NA	TRBV11-2	12	TRBJ2-4	CASAEAKNIQYF
NA	TRBV2	15	TRBJ2-3	CASSESPTTGDTQYF